These 30 T cell receptor beta chains came from one sample sequenced in a study of cytomegalovirus exposure and HLA in healthy donors. Here immunoSEQ multiplex PCR was the method, and the copy in TCRdb shows in-frame clones only, minus some. The table has around 80,000 clones, 85% to 95% seen once. The sequenced material came from PBMCs. These receptors all come from a woman aged 18-29 years in good health and CMV-seronegative.

This clone appeared once. V usage is TRBV7-6 and J usage is TRBJ2-1; 10 nucleotides match TRBD2. The germline V gene encodes CDR1 SGHVS and CDR2 FNYEAQ. Trimming took 4 bases from V and 4 from J; bases not matched to a gene: 10. The CDR3 spans 17 residues. The CDR3 coding sequence is TGTGCCAGCAGCTATGAGCTAGCGGGAGTCGAGTACAATGAGCAGTTCTTC. This sequence encodes CASSYELAGVEYNEQFF. The variable domain in full, with the rest retrieved from reference TRBV7-6 and TRBJ2-1, is GAGVSQSPRYKVTKRGQDVALRCDPISGHVSLYWYRQALGQGPEFLTYFNYEAQQDKSGLPNDRFSAERPEGSISTLTIQRTEQRDSAMYRCASSYELAGVEYNEQFFGPGTRLTVL.

The CDR3 region is CAWSSGRTYEQYF. The CDR3 bases are TGTGCCTGGAGCAGCGGGAGAACCTACGAGCAGTACTTC. The chain couples TRBV30 to TRBJ2-7, with 8 bases that match TRBD2. Germline V gene data show CDR1 as GTSNPN and CDR2 as SVGIG (reference sequence). Unmatched junction bases numbered 3, after V lost 3 bases and J lost 2 bases. The CDR3 sequence is 13 residues long.

V is TRBV4-3 and J is TRBJ2-2; D not certain. The V end lost 0 bases, the J end lost 5 bases, and 10 bases lay between the germline ends. The CDR3 runs to 15 residues. Germline CDR1 and CDR2: LGHNA and YSLEER. The CDR3 DNA is TGCGCCAGCAGCCAAGATGCGGTTAGAACCGGGGAGCTGTTTTTT. Translating it yields CASSQDAVRTGELFF.

The V gene is TRBV7-9, the J gene TRBJ2-1; possibly TRBD2 for D (7 bases). Trimming removed 5 bases at V and 4 bases at J, with 15 bases between. The CDR3 loop spans 15 amino acids. Germline V CDR1 and CDR2: SEHNR, FQNEAQ (reference sequence). CDR3 in amino acids: CASSPPAGQYNEQFF. The CDR3 DNA is TGTGCCAGCAGCCCACCAGCGGGACAATACAATGAGCAGTTCTTC.

The chain joins TRBV27 to TRBJ2-5, with a tentative D call TRBD2 (6 bases). This CDR3 region has 13 residues. V was cut by 6 bases and J by 2 bases, with 10 bases left in between. Germline V CDR1 and CDR2: MNHEY, SMNVEV (reference sequence). For the CDR3, the DNA is TGTGCCAGCAGGAGACTAGGACAAGAGACCCAGTACTTC. Protein product: CASRRLGQETQYF.

V is TRBV10-1 and J is TRBJ1-1, with D perhaps TRBD1 (5 bases). The V gene's germline CDR1 is WNHNN and CDR2 SYGVQD (reference sequence). This CDR3 has 15 residues. Trimming pared 3 bases from V and 3 bases from J, leaving 14 bases between. CDR3 bases: TGCGCCAGCAGTGAATCGGCAGGGAAGTACACTGAAGCTTTCTTT. Encoded protein: CASSESAGKYTEAFF.

The chain employs TRBV19 and TRBJ1-6; D might be TRBD1 (6 bases). Trimming took 4 bases from V and 10 from J, leaving 11 bases between them. From germline, CDR1 is LNHDA and CDR2 SQIVND (reference sequence). The CDR3 is made up of 13 amino acids. The CDR3 loop reads CASSTQQGSPLHF. The CDR3 DNA is TGTGCCAGTAGTACCCAACAGGGATCACCCCTCCACTTT.

V usage is TRBV6-1 and J usage is TRBJ2-5; TRBD1 aligns across 8 bases. Germline CDR1 reads MNHNS; CDR2 reads SASEGT. Trimming took 1 base from V and 7 from J; bases not matched to a gene: 8. This CDR3 region has 15 residues. CDR3 in DNA: TGTGCCAGCAGTGAAGACAGGGGGGCAAGAGGGACCCAGTACTTC. Amino acids: CASSEDRGARGTQYF.

The chain joins TRBV6-5 to TRBJ2-1; tentatively, D is TRBD2 (7 bases). CDR1 is MNHEY and CDR2 is SVGAGI in the germline V gene. Trimming left V 4 bases short and J 8 bases short, with 15 bases between. The CDR3 spans 14 residues. CDR3 bases: TGTGCCAGCAGTTTTCCGGGGGGCTTGGATGAGCAGTTCTTC. Protein: CASSFPGGLDEQFF.

The DNA for the CDR3 is TGTGCCAATAGAATACAACAAGAGACCCAGTACTTC. It is translated as CANRIQQETQYF. This rearrangement joins TRBV19 to TRBJ2-5; no firm D call. There are 12 residues in the CDR3. V gave up 10 bases and J gave up 2 bases, with 11 bases separating them. Germline CDR1 reads LNHDA; CDR2 reads SQIVND (reference sequence).

The rearrangement links TRBV5-1 to TRBJ2-6; possible D gene TRBD1, 6 bases. This CDR3 has 16 amino acids. Germline values: CDR1 SGHRS, CDR2 YFSETQ. V was cut by 4 bases and J by 0 bases, with 11 bases left in between. CDR3 in DNA: TGCGCCAGCAGCCTAGGGGACAACTCTGGGGCCAACGTCCTGACTTTC. Translated: CASSLGDNSGANVLTF.

The chain recombines TRBV6-5 with TRBJ1-6; D remains unclear. The CDR3 runs to 14 residues. Per germline, CDR1 MNHEY and CDR2 SVGAGI. Deletions cut 7 bases from V and 6 bases from J, with 13 bases between. The CDR3 region has the DNA TGTGCCAGCAAGGATACAGCCCGTAATTCACCCCTCCACTTT. Its protein product is CASKDTARNSPLHF.

The chain combines TRBV18 with TRBJ2-5, with TRBD2 matching 8 bases. V was pared by 1 base and J by 4 bases, with 14 bases of the junction left unmatched. Germline CDR1 and CDR2: KGHSH and LQKENI. CDR3 size: 18 residues. The CDR3 DNA sequence: TGTGCCAGCTCACCACGATCGCCAGCGGGGGTCGGGCGAGAGACCCAGTACTTC. It translates to CASSPRSPAGVGRETQYF.

The CDR3 is CASSQDLAGIVTQYF. In DNA, the CDR3 is TGCGCCAGCAGCCAAGATCTAGCGGGAATCGTGACCCAGTACTTC. The rearrangement joins TRBV4-1 to TRBJ2-5; 9 bases align to TRBD2. The J segment lost 7 bases and the V segment lost 0 bases, leaving 6 bases of the junction unmatched. CDR1 and CDR2 (germline): MGHRA, YSYEKL. This CDR3 has 15 residues.

The chain joins TRBV29-1 to TRBJ2-3; TRBD1 might be the D (6 bases). The V gene's germline CDR1 is SQVTM and CDR2 ANQGSEA. V was clipped by 3 bases and J by 2 bases, with 12 bases between them. The CDR3 is 14 residues long. As DNA, the CDR3 is TGCAGCGTTGATCACAGGGCCCCCACAGATACGCAGTATTTT. Its protein is CSVDHRAPTDTQYF.

This rearrangement joins TRBV6-4 to TRBJ2-1, with 9 nucleotides matching TRBD2. The germline V gene has CDR1 MRHNA and CDR2 SNTAGT. This CDR3 has 15 residues. V was clipped by 3 bases and J by 8 bases; unmatched bases: 8. The CDR3 sequence is CASSEMSGGTDEQFF. Written as DNA, the CDR3 is TGTGCCAGCAGTGAAATGAGCGGGGGGACCGATGAGCAGTTCTTC.

V gene TRBV7-2 combines with J gene TRBJ2-1, with 10 bases lining up with TRBD2. The V segment lost 5 bases and the J segment 2 bases; nucleotides outside the gene matches: 6. Germline V gene data show CDR1 as SGHTA and CDR2 as FQGNSA. This CDR3 spans 16 amino acids. CDR3 coding DNA: TGTGCCAGCAGCGACACGGGACTAGCGCCCTACAATGAGCAGTTCTTC. It codes for CASSDTGLAPYNEQFF.

This rearrangement joins TRBV4-1 to TRBJ2-1, with TRBD2 matching 15 bases. The CDR3 consists of 16 residues. V shed 8 bases, J shed 2 bases, and the junction held 4 bases outside the gene matches. Germline CDR1 is MGHRA and CDR2 is YSYEKL. The CDR3 region has the DNA TGCGCCAGCGGACTAGCGGGGGGGAGTCCCTACAATGAGCAGTTCTTC. Amino acids: CASGLAGGSPYNEQFF.

The chain employs TRBV13 and TRBJ2-7, with D possibly TRBD1 on 6 matching bases. Germline CDR1 and CDR2: PRHDT and FYEKMQ (reference sequence). CDR3 length: 12 amino acids. V was cut by 5 bases and J by 4 bases, with 9 bases left in between. The CDR3 sequence is CASSRDRYEQYF. DNA for the CDR3: TGTGCCAGCAGCCGAGACAGGTACGAGCAGTACTTC.

The gene calls are TRBV10-3 and TRBJ2-7; possible D gene TRBD1, 5 bases. Germline V gives CDR1 ENHRY, CDR2 SYGVKD. The CDR3 sequence is 14 residues long. The V end lost 4 bases, the J end lost 0 bases, and 10 bases lay between the germline ends. CDR3 DNA: TGTGCCATCAGTGTAGGGGTGCCCTCCTACGAGCAGTACTTC. It yields the protein CAISVGVPSYEQYF.

The chain links TRBV2 to TRBJ1-2, with 7 bases that match TRBD1. The V and J ends lost 1 base and 2 bases, in that order; junction bases with no gene match: 4. The germline V gene has CDR1 SNHLY and CDR2 FYNNEI. This CDR3 is built from 15 residues. Here the CDR3 DNA reads TGTGCCAGCAGTGAAGGGCAGGGGGGAAACTATGGCTACACCTTC. Its protein product is CASSEGQGGNYGYTF.

V usage is TRBV15 and J usage is TRBJ2-7; TRBD2 agrees at 9 bases. CDR1 is LNHNV and CDR2 is YYDKDF in the germline V gene (reference sequence). Trimming took 2 bases from V and 2 from J; bases not matched to a gene: 1. CDR3 length equals 14 residues. This CDR3 reads CATSRLAGPYEQYF. The CDR3 coding sequence is TGTGCCACCAGCAGACTAGCGGGGCCCTACGAGCAGTACTTC.

This clone was seen once. The rearrangement links TRBV14 to TRBJ1-2; possibly TRBD1 for D (5 bases). The length of the CDR3 is 14 residues. V lost 1 base to trimming and J lost 3 bases, with 9 bases between them. CDR1 and CDR2 from the germline V gene are SGHDN and FVKESK. The CDR3 DNA follows: TGTGCCAGCAGCCAAGTATGGGGGGACTATGGCTACACCTTC. Translation: CASSQVWGDYGYTF.

The gene calls are TRBV6-4 and TRBJ2-3; 10 bases map to TRBD2. V was pared by 0 bases and J by 4 bases, with 4 bases of the junction left unmatched. This CDR3 spans 16 amino acids. Germline V gives CDR1 MRHNA, CDR2 SNTAGT. The CDR3 spells CASSDSASGSSDTQYF. CDR3 coding DNA: TGTGCCAGCAGTGACTCGGCTAGCGGGAGTTCAGATACGCAGTATTTT.

The chain links TRBV6-6 to TRBJ1-5; D may be TRBD1 (5 bases). CDR1 and CDR2 from the germline V gene are MNHNY and SVGAGI (reference sequence). The CDR3 is 14 amino acids. Between the trimmed V and J ends, which lost 4 bases and 7 bases, there was a span of 14 bases. For the CDR3, the DNA is TGTGCCAGCAGTTTTGGGGGGGTTTACCAGCCCCAGCATTTT. This encodes CASSFGGVYQPQHF.

The chain employs TRBV27 and TRBJ1-5; a weak D match, TRBD1 (5 bases). This CDR3 spans 15 amino acids. The V end was cut by 5 bases, the J end by 3 bases, with 14 bases between. CDR1 and CDR2 (germline): MNHEY, SMNVEV (reference sequence). CDR3 DNA sequence: TGTGCCAGCAGTATAGGGGCGGGGCTCAATCAGCCCCAGCATTTT. Translated: CASSIGAGLNQPQHF.

By share, this clone counts as medium-sized. CDR3 in amino acids: CASSLSRTSGSHEQYF. CDR3 DNA sequence: TGTGCCAGCAGTTTATCCCGGACTAGCGGGAGCCACGAGCAGTACTTC. The chain employs TRBV27 and TRBJ2-7, with 13 bases lining up with TRBD2. This CDR3 is built from 16 residues. Germline assignment: CDR1 MNHEY and CDR2 SMNVEV (reference sequence). V lost 0 bases, J lost 5 bases, and 4 bases stayed unmatched.

The chain links TRBV2 to TRBJ2-5; TRBD2 might be the D (6 bases). Trimming stripped 9 bases from V and 0 bases from J, with 14 bases between. This CDR3 has 14 amino acids. Germline V CDR1 and CDR2: SNHLY, FYNNEI. The CDR3 DNA follows: TGTGCCAGAACGGACCTAGCGTACCAAGAGACCCAGTACTTC. Its translation: CARTDLAYQETQYF.

The chain joins TRBV7-9 to TRBJ2-7; 8 bases are a match to TRBD1. Germline V gene sequence: CDR1 SEHNR, CDR2 FQNEAQ (reference sequence). With 5 bases clipped from V and 6 bases from J, the junction kept 9 bases outside the gene matches. The CDR3 length is 14 residues. This chain's CDR3 is CASSTGDRGFEQYF. The DNA of the CDR3 is TGTGCCAGCAGCACCGGAGACAGGGGATTCGAGCAGTACTTC.

This clone appeared once. The chain has TRBV28 and TRBJ1-2; D is perhaps TRBD1 (5 bases). Trimming took off 8 bases at V and 4 bases at J, with 14 bases between the two ends. This CDR3 contains 13 residues. The V gene's germline CDR1 is MDHEN and CDR2 SYDVKM. The CDR3 region is CASGPYRSYGYTF. DNA of the CDR3: TGTGCCAGCGGACCGTACAGGAGCTATGGCTACACCTTC.